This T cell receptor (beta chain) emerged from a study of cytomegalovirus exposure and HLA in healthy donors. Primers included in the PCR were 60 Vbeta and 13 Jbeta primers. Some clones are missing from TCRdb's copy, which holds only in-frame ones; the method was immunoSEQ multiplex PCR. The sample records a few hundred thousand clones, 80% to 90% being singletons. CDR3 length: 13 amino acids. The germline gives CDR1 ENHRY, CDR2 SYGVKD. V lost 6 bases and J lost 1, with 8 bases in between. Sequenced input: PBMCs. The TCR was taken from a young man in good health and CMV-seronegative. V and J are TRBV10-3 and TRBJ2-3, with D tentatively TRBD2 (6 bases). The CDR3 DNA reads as TGTGCCATCAGGGGCGGGGGCACAGATACGCAGTATTTT. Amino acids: CAIRGGGTDTQYF.